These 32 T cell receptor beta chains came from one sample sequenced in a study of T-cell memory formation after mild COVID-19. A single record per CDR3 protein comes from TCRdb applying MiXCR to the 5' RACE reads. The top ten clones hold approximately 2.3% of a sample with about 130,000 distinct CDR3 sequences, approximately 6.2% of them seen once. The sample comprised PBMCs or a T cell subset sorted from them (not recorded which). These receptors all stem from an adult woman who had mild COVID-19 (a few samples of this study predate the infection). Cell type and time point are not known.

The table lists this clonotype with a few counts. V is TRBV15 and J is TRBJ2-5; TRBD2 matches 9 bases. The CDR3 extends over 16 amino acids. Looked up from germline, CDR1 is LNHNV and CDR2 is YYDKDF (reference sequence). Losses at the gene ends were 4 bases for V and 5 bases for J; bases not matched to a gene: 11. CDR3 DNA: TGTGCCACCAGCACGATCCGTCTAGCGGGGATGGAGACCCAGTACTTC. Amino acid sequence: CATSTIRLAGMETQYF.

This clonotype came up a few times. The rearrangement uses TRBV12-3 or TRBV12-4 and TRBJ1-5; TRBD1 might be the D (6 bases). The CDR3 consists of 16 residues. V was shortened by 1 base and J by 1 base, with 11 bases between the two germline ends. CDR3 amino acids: CASSLEGQMSNQPQHF. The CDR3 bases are TGTGCCAGCAGTTTAGAAGGACAGATGAGCAATCAGCCCCAGCATTTT.

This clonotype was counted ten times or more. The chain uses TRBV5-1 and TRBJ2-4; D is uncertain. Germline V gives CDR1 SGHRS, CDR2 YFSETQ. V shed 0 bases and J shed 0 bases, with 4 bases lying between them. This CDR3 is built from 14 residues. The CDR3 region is CASSLALAKNIQYF. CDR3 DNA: TGCGCCAGCAGCTTGGCCTTAGCCAAAAACATTCAGTACTTC.

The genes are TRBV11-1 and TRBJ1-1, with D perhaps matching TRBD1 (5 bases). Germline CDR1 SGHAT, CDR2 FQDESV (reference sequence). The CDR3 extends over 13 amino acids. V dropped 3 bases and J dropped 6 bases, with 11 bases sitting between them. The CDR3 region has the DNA TGTGCCAGCAGCTTCGGAGGAGGGGCTGAAGCTTTCTTT. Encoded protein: CASSFGGGAEAFF.

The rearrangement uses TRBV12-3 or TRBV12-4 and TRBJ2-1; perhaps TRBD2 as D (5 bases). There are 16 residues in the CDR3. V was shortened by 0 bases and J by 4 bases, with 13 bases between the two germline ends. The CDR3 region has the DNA TGTGCCAGCAGTTTAGCCACTAGGTGGATGTACAATGAGCAGTTCTTC. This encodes CASSLATRWMYNEQFF.

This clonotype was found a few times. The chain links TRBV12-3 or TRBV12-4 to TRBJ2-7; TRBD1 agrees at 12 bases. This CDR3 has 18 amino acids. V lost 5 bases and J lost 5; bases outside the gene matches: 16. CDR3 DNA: TGTGCCAGCAGTCACCTCGGGACAGGGGGCGCGGCCCAAAACGAGCAGTACTTC. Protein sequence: CASSHLGTGGAAQNEQYF.

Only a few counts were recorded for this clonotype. The CDR3 loop reads CASRGINMNTEAFF. The CDR3 region has the DNA TGTGCCAGCAGGGGAATAAACATGAACACTGAAGCTTTCTTT. The chain combines TRBV12-3 or TRBV12-4 with TRBJ1-1; D unclear. V shed 6 bases and J shed 0 bases, with 11 bases lying between them. The CDR3 consists of 14 residues.

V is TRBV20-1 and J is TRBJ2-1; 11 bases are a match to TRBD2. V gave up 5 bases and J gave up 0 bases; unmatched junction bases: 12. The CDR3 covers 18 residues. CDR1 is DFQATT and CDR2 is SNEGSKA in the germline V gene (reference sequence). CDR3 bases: TGCAGTGCTCTGGGGCCTAGCGGGAGGCCGAGCTCCTACAATGAGCAGTTCTTC. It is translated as CSALGPSGRPSSYNEQFF.

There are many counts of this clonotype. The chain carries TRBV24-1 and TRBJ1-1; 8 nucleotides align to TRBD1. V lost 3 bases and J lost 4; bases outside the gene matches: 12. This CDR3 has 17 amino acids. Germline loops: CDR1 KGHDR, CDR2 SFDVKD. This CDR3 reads CATSDGAGGIGGTEAFF. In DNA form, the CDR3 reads TGTGCCACCAGTGATGGGGCAGGGGGCATAGGTGGCACTGAAGCTTTCTTT.

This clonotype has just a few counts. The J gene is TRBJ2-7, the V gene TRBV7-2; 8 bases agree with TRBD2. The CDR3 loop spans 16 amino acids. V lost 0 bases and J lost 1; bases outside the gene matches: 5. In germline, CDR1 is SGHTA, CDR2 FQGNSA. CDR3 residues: CASSLAAGGLSYEQYF. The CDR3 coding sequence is TGTGCCAGCAGCTTAGCGGCGGGAGGCTTATCCTACGAGCAGTACTTC.

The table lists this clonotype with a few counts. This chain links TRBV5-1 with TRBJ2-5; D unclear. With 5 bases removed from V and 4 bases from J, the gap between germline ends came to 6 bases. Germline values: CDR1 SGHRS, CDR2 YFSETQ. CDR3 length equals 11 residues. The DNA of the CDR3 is TGCGCCAGCAGAATAGGAGAGACCCAGTACTTC. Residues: CASRIGETQYF.

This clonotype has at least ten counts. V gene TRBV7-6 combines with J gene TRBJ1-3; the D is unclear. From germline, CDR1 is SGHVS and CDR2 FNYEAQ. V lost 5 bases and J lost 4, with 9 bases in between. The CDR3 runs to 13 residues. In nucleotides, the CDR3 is TGTGCCAGCAGCCTCGATCAGGGAAACACCATATATTTT. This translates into CASSLDQGNTIYF.

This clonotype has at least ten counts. CDR3 DNA: TGCAGTGCTAGTCGGGGATTGAACACTGAAGCTTTCTTT. Amino acids: CSASRGLNTEAFF. The V gene is TRBV20-1, the J gene TRBJ1-1, with no clear D. V lost 3 bases and J 0 bases, leaving 8 bases between the germline ends. The CDR3 contains 13 residues. The germline CDR1 and CDR2 sequences are DFQATT and SNEGSKA (reference sequence).

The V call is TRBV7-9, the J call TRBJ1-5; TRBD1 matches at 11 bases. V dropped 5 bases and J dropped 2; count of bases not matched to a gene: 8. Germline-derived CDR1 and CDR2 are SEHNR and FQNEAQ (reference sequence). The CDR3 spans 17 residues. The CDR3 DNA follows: TGTGCCAGCAGCCCGGGACAGGGGGAGATTCGCAATCAGCCCCAGCATTTT. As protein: CASSPGQGEIRNQPQHF.

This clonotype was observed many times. The CDR3, as DNA: TGTGCCAGCAGCGTGGAATCCTACGAGCAGTACTTC. Its translation is CASSVESYEQYF. This chain joins TRBV7-9 and TRBJ2-7; D gene uncertain. CDR3 length equals 12 residues. Germline V CDR1 and CDR2: SEHNR, FQNEAQ (reference sequence). Trimming took 5 bases from V and 1 from J, leaving 6 bases between them.

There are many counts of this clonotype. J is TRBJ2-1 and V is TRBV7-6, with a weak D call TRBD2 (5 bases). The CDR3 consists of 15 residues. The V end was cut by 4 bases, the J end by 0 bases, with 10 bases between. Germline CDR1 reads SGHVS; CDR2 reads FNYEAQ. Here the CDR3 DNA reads TGTGCCAGCAGCTCTAGCACTAGCTCCTACAATGAGCAGTTCTTC. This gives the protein CASSSSTSSYNEQFF. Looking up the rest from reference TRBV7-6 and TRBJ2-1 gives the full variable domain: GAGVSQSPRYKVTKRGQDVALRCDPISGHVSLYWYRQALGQGPEFLTYFNYEAQQDKSGLPNDRFSAERPEGSISTLTIQRTEQRDSAMYRCASSSSTSSYNEQFFGPGTRLTVL.

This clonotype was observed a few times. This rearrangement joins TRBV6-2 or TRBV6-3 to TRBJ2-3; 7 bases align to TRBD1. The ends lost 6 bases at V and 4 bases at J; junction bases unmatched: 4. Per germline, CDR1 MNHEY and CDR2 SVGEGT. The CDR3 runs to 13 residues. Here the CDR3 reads CASRGTGADTQYF. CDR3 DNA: TGTGCCAGCAGAGGTACAGGGGCAGATACGCAGTATTTT.

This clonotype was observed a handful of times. CDR3: CASSLVGKETQYF. CDR3 nucleotides: TGTGCCAGCAGCTTGGTAGGGAAAGAGACCCAGTACTTC. V gene TRBV5-5 combines with J gene TRBJ2-5; D not resolved. Per germline, CDR1 SGHKS and CDR2 YYEKEE (reference sequence). The CDR3 is 13 amino acids. V was pared by 0 bases and J by 3 bases, with 6 bases between.

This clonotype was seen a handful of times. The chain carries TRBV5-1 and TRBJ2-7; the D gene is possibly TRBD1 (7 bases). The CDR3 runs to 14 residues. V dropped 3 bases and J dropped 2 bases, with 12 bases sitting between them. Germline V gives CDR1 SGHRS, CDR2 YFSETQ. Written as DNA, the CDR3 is TGCGCCAGCAGCTCCCAGGGGGGAACCTACGAGCAGTACTTC. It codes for CASSSQGGTYEQYF.

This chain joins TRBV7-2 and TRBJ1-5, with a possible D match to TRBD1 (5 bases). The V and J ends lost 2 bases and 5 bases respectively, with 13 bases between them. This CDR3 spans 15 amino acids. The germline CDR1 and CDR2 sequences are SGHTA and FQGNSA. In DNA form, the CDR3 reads TGTGCCAGCAGCTTACGGCGGGGCACAGATCAGCCCCAGCATTTT. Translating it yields CASSLRRGTDQPQHF.

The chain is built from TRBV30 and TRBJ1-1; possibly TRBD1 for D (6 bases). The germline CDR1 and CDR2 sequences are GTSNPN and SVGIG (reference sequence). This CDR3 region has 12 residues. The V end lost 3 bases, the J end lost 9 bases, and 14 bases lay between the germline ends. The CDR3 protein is CAWRDNREQAFF. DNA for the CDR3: TGTGCCTGGAGGGACAACAGGGAGCAAGCTTTCTTT.

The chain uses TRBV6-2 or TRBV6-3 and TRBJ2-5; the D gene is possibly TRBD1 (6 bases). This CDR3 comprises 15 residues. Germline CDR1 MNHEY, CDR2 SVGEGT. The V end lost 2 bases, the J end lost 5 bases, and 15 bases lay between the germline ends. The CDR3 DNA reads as TGTGCCAGCAGTTACGAACCAACAGGGTTGGAGACCCAGTACTTC. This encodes CASSYEPTGLETQYF.

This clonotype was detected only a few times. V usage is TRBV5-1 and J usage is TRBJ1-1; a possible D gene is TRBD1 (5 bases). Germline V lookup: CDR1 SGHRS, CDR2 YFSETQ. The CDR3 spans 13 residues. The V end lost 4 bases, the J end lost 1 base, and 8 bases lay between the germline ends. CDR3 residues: CASSGTANTEAFF. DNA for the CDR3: TGCGCCAGCAGCGGGACTGCGAACACTGAAGCTTTCTTT.

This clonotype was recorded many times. The CDR3 nucleotides are TGTGCCAGCAGCCCTAGAGCGATCTCCTACGAGCAGTACTTC. Protein product: CASSPRAISYEQYF. The V call is TRBV7-2, the J call TRBJ2-7; D remains unclear. Germline values: CDR1 SGHTA, CDR2 FQGNSA. Trimming shortened V by 5 bases and J by 0 bases, and 11 bases separated the two germline ends. The CDR3 extends over 14 amino acids. The full variable domain, rest sourced from reference TRBV7-2 and TRBJ2-7, is GAGVSQSPSNKVTEKGKDVELRCDPISGHTALYWYRQSLGQGLEFLIYFQGNSAPDKSGLPSDRFSAERTGGSVSTLTIQRTQQEDSAVYLCASSPRAISYEQYFGPGTRLTVT.

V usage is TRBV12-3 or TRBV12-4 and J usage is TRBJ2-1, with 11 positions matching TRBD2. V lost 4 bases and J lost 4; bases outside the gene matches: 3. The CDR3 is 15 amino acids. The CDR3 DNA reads TGTGCCAGCAGTTACGGGACTAGCGGATACAATGAGCAGTTCTTC. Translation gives CASSYGTSGYNEQFF.

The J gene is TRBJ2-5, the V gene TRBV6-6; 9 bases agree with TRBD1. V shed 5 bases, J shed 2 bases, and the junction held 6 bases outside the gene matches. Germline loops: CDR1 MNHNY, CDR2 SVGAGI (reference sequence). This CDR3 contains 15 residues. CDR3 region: CASSTGQGYQETQYF. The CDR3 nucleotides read TGTGCCAGCAGTACAGGACAGGGGTATCAAGAGACCCAGTACTTC.

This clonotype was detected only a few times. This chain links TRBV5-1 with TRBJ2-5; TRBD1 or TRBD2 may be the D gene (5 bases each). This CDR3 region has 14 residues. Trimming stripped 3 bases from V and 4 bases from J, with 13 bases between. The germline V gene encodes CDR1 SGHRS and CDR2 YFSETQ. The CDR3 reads CASSSQPGRETQYF. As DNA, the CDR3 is TGCGCCAGCAGCTCGCAACCGGGACGAGAGACCCAGTACTTC.

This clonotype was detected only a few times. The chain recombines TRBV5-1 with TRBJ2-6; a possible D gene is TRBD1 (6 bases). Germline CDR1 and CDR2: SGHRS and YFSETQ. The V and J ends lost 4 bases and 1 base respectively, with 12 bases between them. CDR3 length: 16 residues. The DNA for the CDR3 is TGCGCCAGCAGCACAGGGACCGCTTCTGGGGCCAACGTCCTGACTTTC. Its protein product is CASSTGTASGANVLTF. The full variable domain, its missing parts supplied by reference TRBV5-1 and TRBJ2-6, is KAGVTQTPRYLIKTRGQQVTLSCSPISGHRSVSWYQQTPGQGLQFLFEYFSETQRNKGNFPGRFSGRQFSNSRSEMNVSTLELGDSALYLCASSTGTASGANVLTFGAGSRLTVL.

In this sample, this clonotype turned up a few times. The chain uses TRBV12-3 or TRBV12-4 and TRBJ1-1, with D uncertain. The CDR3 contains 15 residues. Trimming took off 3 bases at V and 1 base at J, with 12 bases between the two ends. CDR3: CASSFNGVRNTEAFF. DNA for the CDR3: TGTGCCAGCAGTTTTAATGGGGTCCGGAACACTGAAGCTTTCTTT.

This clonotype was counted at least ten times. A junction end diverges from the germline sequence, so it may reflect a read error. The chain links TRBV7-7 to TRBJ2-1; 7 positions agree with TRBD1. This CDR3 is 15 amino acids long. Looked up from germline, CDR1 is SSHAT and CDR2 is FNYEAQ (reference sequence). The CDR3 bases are TGTGCTAGCAGCTTAGAGGGGGCGCTGAGCGATGAGCAGTTCTTC. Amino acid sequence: CASSLEGALSDEQFF.

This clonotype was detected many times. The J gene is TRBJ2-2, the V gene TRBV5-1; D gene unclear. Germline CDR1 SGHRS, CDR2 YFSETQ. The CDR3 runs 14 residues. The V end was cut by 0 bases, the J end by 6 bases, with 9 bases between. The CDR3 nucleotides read TGCGCCAGCAGCTTGGTGTCTCTCCCCGGGGAGCTGTTTTTT. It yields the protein CASSLVSLPGELFF.

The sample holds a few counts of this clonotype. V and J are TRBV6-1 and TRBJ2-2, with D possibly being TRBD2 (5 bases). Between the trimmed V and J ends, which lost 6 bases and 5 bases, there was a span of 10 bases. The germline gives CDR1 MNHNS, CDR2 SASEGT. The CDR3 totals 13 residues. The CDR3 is CASRPTGTGELFF. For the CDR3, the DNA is TGTGCCAGCAGACCAACGGGAACCGGGGAGCTGTTTTTT.